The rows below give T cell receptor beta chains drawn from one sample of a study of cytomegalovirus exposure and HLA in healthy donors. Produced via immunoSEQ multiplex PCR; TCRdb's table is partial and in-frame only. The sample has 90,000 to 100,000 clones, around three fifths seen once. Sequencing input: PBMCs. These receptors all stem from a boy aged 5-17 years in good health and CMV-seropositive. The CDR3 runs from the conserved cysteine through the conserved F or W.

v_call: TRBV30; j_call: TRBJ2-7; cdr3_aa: CAWSVRTGHPYEQYF
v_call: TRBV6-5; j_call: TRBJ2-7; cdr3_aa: CASSQGQGAYEQYF
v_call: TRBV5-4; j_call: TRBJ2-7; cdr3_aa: CASSSGLRGRPAEQYF
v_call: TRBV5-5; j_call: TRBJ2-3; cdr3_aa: CASSSLTLRELGDTQYF
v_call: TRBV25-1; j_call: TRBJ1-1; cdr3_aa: CASSGPSRGNTEAFF
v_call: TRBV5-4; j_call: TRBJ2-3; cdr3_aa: CASNVGLAGGFRDTQYF
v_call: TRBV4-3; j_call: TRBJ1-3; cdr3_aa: CASSQEPPGYGTIYF
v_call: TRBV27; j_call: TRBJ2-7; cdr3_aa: CASSQGDRLPYEQYF
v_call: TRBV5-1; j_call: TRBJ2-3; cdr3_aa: CASSLEEGTDTQYF
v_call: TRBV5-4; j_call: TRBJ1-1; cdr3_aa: CASSIRTGEYAEAFF
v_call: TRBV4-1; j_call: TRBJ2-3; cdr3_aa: CASSQVTGASTDTQYF
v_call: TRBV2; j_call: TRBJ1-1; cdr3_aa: CASSGRAGAEAFF
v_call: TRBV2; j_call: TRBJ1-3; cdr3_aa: CASTFGTGSGNTIYF
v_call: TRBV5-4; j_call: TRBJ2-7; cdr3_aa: CASSRTAPYEQYF
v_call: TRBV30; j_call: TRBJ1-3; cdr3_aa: CAWSVHSGNTIYF
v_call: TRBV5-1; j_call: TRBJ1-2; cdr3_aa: CASSSGGNYGYTF
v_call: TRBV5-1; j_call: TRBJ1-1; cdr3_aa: CASSRLIDTEAFF
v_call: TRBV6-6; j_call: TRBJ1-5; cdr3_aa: CASSYPGGNQPQHF
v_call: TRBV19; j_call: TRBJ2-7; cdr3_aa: CASRREGQGNYEQYF
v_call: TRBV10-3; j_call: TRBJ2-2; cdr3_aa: CAISESGQGNTGELFF
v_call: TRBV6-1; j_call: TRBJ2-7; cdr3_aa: CASSEAGERTSGLSIWLRQYF
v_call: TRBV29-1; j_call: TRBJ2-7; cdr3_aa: CSVTGQVTYEQYF
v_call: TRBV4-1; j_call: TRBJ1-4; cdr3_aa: CASSQEDRLNEKLFF
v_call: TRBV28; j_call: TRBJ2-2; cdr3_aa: CASTKRQAYTGELFF
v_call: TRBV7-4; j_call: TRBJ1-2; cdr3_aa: CASSLKTPPGQGDLNYGYTF
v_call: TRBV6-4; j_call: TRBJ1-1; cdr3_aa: CASREDALNTEAFF
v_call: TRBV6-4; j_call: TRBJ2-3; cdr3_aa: CASSDSLTSESTDTQYF
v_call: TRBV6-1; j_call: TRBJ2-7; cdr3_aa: CASSGLAGVLYEQYF
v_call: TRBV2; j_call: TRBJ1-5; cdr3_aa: CASSDGQGRQPQNF
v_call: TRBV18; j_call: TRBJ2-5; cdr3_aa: CASSPPSAGPETQYF
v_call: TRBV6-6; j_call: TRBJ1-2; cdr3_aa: CASHDAGANGYTF
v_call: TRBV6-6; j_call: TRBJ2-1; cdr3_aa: CASSHKAGFSYNEQFF
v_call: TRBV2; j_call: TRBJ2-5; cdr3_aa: CASTGSGAGEETQYF
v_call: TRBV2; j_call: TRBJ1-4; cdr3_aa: CASIDSPTNEKLFF
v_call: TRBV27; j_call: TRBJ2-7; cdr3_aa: CASTAGAVLPRTSGIYEQYF
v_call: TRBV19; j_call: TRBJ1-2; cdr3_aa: CASTERGPLGGYTF
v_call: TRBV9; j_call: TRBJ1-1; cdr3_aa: CASSSSTRATGAYTEAFF